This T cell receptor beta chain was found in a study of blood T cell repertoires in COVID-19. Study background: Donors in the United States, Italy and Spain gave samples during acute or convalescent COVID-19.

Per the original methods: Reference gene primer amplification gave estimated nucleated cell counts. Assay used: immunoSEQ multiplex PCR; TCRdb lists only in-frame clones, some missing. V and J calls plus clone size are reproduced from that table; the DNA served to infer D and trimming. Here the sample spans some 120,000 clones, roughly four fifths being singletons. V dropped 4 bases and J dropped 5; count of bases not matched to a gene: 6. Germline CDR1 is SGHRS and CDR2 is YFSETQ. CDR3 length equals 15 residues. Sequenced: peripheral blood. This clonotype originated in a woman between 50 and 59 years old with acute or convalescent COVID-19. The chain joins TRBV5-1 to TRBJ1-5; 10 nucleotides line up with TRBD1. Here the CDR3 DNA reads TGCGCCAGCAGCCCCATGACAGGGGGCTATCAGCCCCAGCATTTT. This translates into CASSPMTGGYQPQHF.